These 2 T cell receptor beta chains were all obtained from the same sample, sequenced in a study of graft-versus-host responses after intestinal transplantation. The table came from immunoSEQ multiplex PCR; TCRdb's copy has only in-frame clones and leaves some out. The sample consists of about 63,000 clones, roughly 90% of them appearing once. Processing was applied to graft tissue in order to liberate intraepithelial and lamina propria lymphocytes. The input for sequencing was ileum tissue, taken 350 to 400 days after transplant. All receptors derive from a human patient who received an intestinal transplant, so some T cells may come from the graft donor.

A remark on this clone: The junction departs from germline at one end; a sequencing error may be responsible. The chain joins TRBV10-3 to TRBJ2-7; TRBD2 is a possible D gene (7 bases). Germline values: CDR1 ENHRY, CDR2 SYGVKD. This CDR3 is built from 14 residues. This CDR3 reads CASSEYGGHGEQYF. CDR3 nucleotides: TGTGCCAGCAGTGAATACGGGGGGCACGGCGAGCAGTACTTC.

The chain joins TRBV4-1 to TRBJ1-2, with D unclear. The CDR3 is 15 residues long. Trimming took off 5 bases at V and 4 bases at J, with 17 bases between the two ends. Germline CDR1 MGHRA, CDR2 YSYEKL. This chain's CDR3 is CASSERAEGSYGYTF. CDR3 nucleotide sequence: TGCGCCAGCAGCGAAAGAGCAGAAGGAAGCTATGGCTACACCTTC.